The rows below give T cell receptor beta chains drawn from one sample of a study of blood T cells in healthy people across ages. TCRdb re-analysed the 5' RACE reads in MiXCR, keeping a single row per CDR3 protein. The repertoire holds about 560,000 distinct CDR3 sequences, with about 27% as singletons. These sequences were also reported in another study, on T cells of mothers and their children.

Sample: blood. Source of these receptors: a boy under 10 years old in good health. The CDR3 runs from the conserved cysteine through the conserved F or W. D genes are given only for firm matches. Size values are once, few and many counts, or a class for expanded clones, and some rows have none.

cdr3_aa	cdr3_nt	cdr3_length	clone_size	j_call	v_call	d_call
CSARDSGQGLHGHTF	TGCAGTGCTAGAGATTCAGGGCAGGGGCTCCACGGCCACACCTTC	15	NA	TRBJ1-2	TRBV20-1	NA
CASSVRGLAGGPRTGGLFF	TGTGCCAGCAGTGTCAGGGGACTAGCGGGAGGGCCGAGGACCGGGGGGCTGTTTTTT	19	NA	TRBJ2-2	TRBV6-1	TRBD2
CASSLEIALKVQETQYF	TGTGCCAGCAGCTTAGAAATAGCGCTCAAGGTCCAAGAGACCCAGTACTTC	17	NA	TRBJ2-5	TRBV11-2	NA
CSAPPGPPNTEAFF	TGCAGTGCTCCCCCGGGGCCTCCGAACACTGAAGCTTTCTTT	14	NA	TRBJ1-1	TRBV20-1	NA
CSARWAGGPLFEQFF	TGCAGTGCTAGATGGGCGGGGGGACCACTCTTTGAGCAGTTCTTC	15	NA	TRBJ2-1	TRBV20-1	TRBD2
CSVELAVYEQYF	TGCAGCGTTGAGCTAGCGGTTTACGAGCAGTACTTC	12	NA	TRBJ2-7	TRBV29-1	TRBD2
CASSQMGLLAGGPDTQYF	TGCGCCAGCAGCCAAATGGGGTTGTTAGCGGGCGGACCAGATACGCAGTATTTT	18	NA	TRBJ2-3	TRBV4-1	TRBD2
CASSIGGHERETQYF	TGTGCCAGCTCGATTGGCGGACATGAACGGGAGACCCAGTACTTC	15	NA	TRBJ2-5	TRBV18	NA
CASSPNRVWLETF	TGTGCCAGCAGTCCGAACAGAGTATGGCTTGAGACCTTC	13	NA	TRBJ1-2	TRBV6-2/TRBV6-3	NA
CASSSEDPIKDEQYF	TGTGCCAGCAGCTCCGAGGATCCCATCAAAGACGAGCAGTACTTC	15	NA	TRBJ2-7	TRBV7-2	NA
CASSLLQGTSGEQYF	TGCGCCAGCAGCTTGTTACAGGGTACCTCGGGGGAGCAGTACTTC	15	many	TRBJ2-7	TRBV5-1	NA
CAISEWSGQRSTDTQYF	TGTGCCATCAGTGAGTGGAGCGGGCAACGTAGCACAGATACGCAGTATTTT	17	NA	TRBJ2-3	TRBV10-3	NA
CASRSILYPEAFF	TGTGCCAGCCGAAGTATCTTATACCCTGAAGCTTTCTTT	13	few	TRBJ1-1	TRBV27	NA
CAISDPQGLPEAFF	TGTGCCATCAGTGACCCACAGGGGCTGCCTGAAGCTTTCTTT	14	NA	TRBJ1-1	TRBV10-3	TRBD1
CASSLQGAGSGANVLTF	TGTGCCAGCAGCCTGCAGGGGGCTGGGTCTGGGGCCAACGTCCTGACTTTC	17	many	TRBJ2-6	TRBV6-4	TRBD1
CASSPDSGTYDEQFF	TGTGCCAGCTCACCTGATAGCGGCACCTACGATGAGCAGTTCTTC	15	NA	TRBJ2-1	TRBV18	NA
CASSQGWTSGGAETQYF	TGTGCCAGCAGCCAAGGATGGACTAGCGGGGGGGCTGAGACCCAGTACTTC	17	NA	TRBJ2-5	TRBV3-1	TRBD2
CSVVRPSGAQFF	TGCAGCGTTGTTCGGCCCTCAGGTGCGCAGTTCTTC	12	NA	TRBJ2-1	TRBV29-1	NA
CASSLEQQLNTEAFF	TGTGCCAGCAGTTTAGAACAGCAGCTGAACACTGAAGCTTTCTTT	15	few	TRBJ1-1	TRBV12-3/TRBV12-4	NA
CASRPTSGSWSEQFF	TGTGCCAGCAGACCGACTAGCGGGAGTTGGAGTGAGCAGTTCTTC	15	few	TRBJ2-1	TRBV6-2/TRBV6-3	TRBD2
CASRGTGVGTNEKLFF	TGTGCCAGCAGGGGGACAGGTGTGGGAACTAATGAAAAACTGTTTTTT	16	NA	TRBJ1-4	TRBV12-3/TRBV12-4	TRBD1
CASSMTSGGPSEQFF	TGTGCCAGTAGTATGACTAGCGGGGGGCCGTCTGAGCAGTTCTTC	15	NA	TRBJ2-1	TRBV19	TRBD2
CASRSTSGDTDTQYF	TGTGCCAGCAGATCGACTAGCGGGGACACAGATACGCAGTATTTT	15	NA	TRBJ2-3	TRBV6-4	TRBD2
CASSLKDTNTEAFF	TGTGCCAGCAGCCTGAAGGACACGAACACTGAAGCTTTCTTT	14	NA	TRBJ1-1	TRBV7-9	NA
CSVEPKLTGNEQFF	TGCAGCGTTGAACCTAAACTAACAGGGAATGAGCAGTTCTTC	14	NA	TRBJ2-1	TRBV29-1	NA
CASSPTGTGTDEQFF	TGTGCCAGCTCACCTACCGGGACAGGGACCGATGAGCAGTTCTTC	15	few	TRBJ2-1	TRBV18	TRBD1
CSATARLAGGNEQFF	TGCAGCGCAACAGCGAGACTAGCGGGGGGGAATGAGCAGTTCTTC	15	NA	TRBJ2-1	TRBV29-1	TRBD2
CASILTGGGYGYTF	TGTGCCAGCATCCTGACAGGGGGCGGTTATGGCTACACCTTC	14	NA	TRBJ1-2	TRBV12-3/TRBV12-4	TRBD1
CASSPNFLEQYF	TGTGCCAGCAGCCCGAATTTTCTCGAGCAGTACTTC	12	NA	TRBJ2-7	TRBV9	NA
CASSPEQGMNTEAFF	TGTGCCAGCAGCCCGGAACAGGGCATGAACACTGAAGCTTTCTTT	15	once	TRBJ1-1	TRBV7-9	NA